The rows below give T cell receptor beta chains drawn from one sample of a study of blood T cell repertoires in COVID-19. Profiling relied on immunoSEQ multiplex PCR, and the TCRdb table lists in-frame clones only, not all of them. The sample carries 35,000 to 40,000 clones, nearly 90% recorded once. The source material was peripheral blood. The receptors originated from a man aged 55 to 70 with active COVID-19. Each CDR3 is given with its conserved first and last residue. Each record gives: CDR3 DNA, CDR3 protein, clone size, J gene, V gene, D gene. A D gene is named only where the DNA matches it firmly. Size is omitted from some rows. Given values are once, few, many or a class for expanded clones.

DNA: TGTGCCAGCAGCTATCGAGCGGGAGGGCAAGGGGAGACCCAGTACTTC
CDR3: CASSYRAGGQGETQYF
size: NA
J: TRBJ2-5
V: TRBV3-1/TRBV3-2
D: TRBD2

DNA: TGTGCCACCAGCAGCAAGACTAGCGGGACGGTTACCGGGGAGCTGTTTTTT
CDR3: CATSSKTSGTVTGELFF
size: NA
J: TRBJ2-2
V: TRBV15
D: TRBD2

DNA: TGTGCCAGTCTGCAACAGGGGGCGAACACCGGGGAGCTGTTTTTT
CDR3: CASLQQGANTGELFF
size: NA
J: TRBJ2-2
V: TRBV19
D: TRBD1

DNA: TGTGCCAGCAGCTTAGACTTGTACGAGCAGTACTTC
CDR3: CASSLDLYEQYF
size: NA
J: TRBJ2-7
V: TRBV7-2
D: NA

DNA: TGCGCCAGCAGCCAGTCCCGGGACTCTGGAAACACCATATATTTT
CDR3: CASSQSRDSGNTIYF
size: NA
J: TRBJ1-3
V: TRBV4-3
D: NA

DNA: TGTGCCATCAGTGAGTCGGCGGGATCTGGGGCCAACGTCCTGACTTTC
CDR3: CAISESAGSGANVLTF
size: NA
J: TRBJ2-6
V: TRBV10-3
D: NA

DNA: TGTGCCAGCAGTGCCCTCCCAGATGAGCAGTTCTTC
CDR3: CASSALPDEQFF
size: NA
J: TRBJ2-1
V: TRBV6-6
D: NA

DNA: TGTGCCAGCAGCCCGACTAGCGGGGACTACGAGCAGTACTTC
CDR3: CASSPTSGDYEQYF
size: NA
J: TRBJ2-7
V: TRBV7-8
D: TRBD2

DNA: TGTGCCAGCAGCTTAACGACAGGGGCCGGGGAGCTGTTTTTT
CDR3: CASSLTTGAGELFF
size: NA
J: TRBJ2-2
V: TRBV7-3
D: TRBD1

DNA: TGTGCCAGCAGTGTACCTAGCGGGCTCCCGGGGGCCAATGAGCAGTTCTTC
CDR3: CASSVPSGLPGANEQFF
size: NA
J: TRBJ2-1
V: TRBV2
D: TRBD2

DNA: TGTGCCAGCAGTGAAGCGCTTGGGGGGCGGGAGGACTTC
CDR3: CASSEALGGREDF
size: NA
J: TRBJ2-4
V: TRBV2
D: TRBD2

DNA: TGCGCCAGCAGCCAAAACAGGGGCCTGAATCAGCCCCAGCATTTT
CDR3: CASSQNRGLNQPQHF
size: NA
J: TRBJ1-5
V: TRBV4-1
D: TRBD1

DNA: TGCGCCAGCAGCCAAGACGGACAGGGAACTCCCGGGGAGCTGTTTTTT
CDR3: CASSQDGQGTPGELFF
size: NA
J: TRBJ2-2
V: TRBV4-3
D: TRBD1

DNA: TGTGCCAGCAGCCGTCCGCCCCTCCGGGACAGGGGATCCCTCCACTTT
CDR3: CASSRPPLRDRGSLHF
size: NA
J: TRBJ1-6
V: TRBV11-2
D: TRBD1

DNA: TGCGCCAGCAGCTTGTCGGTCTCTGGCCTAGCGGGACTAGTAGCAGATACGCAGTATTTT
CDR3: CASSLSVSGLAGLVADTQYF
size: NA
J: TRBJ2-3
V: TRBV5-1
D: TRBD2

DNA: TGTGCCATCTCTCCACAGGGGATGGGCGAGCAGTACTTC
CDR3: CAISPQGMGEQYF
size: NA
J: TRBJ2-7
V: TRBV10-3
D: TRBD1

DNA: TGTGCCAGCAGCCCTCCTCTAGCGGGAGCTTACGAGCAGTACTTC
CDR3: CASSPPLAGAYEQYF
size: NA
J: TRBJ2-7
V: TRBV28
D: TRBD2

DNA: TGCGCCAGCAGCTTGCAGGGGAGGGACACTGAAGCTTTCTTT
CDR3: CASSLQGRDTEAFF
size: NA
J: TRBJ1-1
V: TRBV5-1
D: NA

DNA: TGTGCCAGCTCACCATCTAGCGGATACTACGAGCAGTACTTC
CDR3: CASSPSSGYYEQYF
size: NA
J: TRBJ2-7
V: TRBV18
D: TRBD2

DNA: TGCAGCGTTGAAGGGACAGACAACGAGCAGTACTTC
CDR3: CSVEGTDNEQYF
size: NA
J: TRBJ2-7
V: TRBV29-1
D: NA

DNA: TGCGCCAGCAGCCAGAGGACAGGGGGGACTGAAGCTTTCTTT
CDR3: CASSQRTGGTEAFF
size: NA
J: TRBJ1-1
V: TRBV4-3
D: TRBD1

DNA: TGTGCCACCAGCAGAGAGGGGGGACGGAAAAATGAAAAACTGTTTTTT
CDR3: CATSREGGRKNEKLFF
size: NA
J: TRBJ1-4
V: TRBV15
D: NA

DNA: TGTGCCAGCAGCTTAGCTCTAGCGGGAGTAGAGGAGCAGTACTTC
CDR3: CASSLALAGVEEQYF
size: NA
J: TRBJ2-7
V: TRBV7-9
D: TRBD2

DNA: TGTGCCAGCAGCCAAGGGCGCCTAGCGGGAGCCGATGAGCAGTTCTTC
CDR3: CASSQGRLAGADEQFF
size: NA
J: TRBJ2-1
V: TRBV3-1/TRBV3-2
D: TRBD2

DNA: TGTGCCAGCAGCGGTCCGGGGCGGGGAGAGCAGTTCTTC
CDR3: CASSGPGRGEQFF
size: NA
J: TRBJ2-1
V: TRBV9
D: NA

DNA: TGCAGCGCCCCGGACAGGGGAGAAGTGGAGACCCAGTACTTC
CDR3: CSAPDRGEVETQYF
size: NA
J: TRBJ2-5
V: TRBV29-1
D: TRBD1

DNA: TGTGCCAGCAGTTGGGCGAGACTAGCGGGAGGGAAACACCAAGCCTACGAGCAGTACTTC
CDR3: CASSWARLAGGKHQAYEQYF
size: NA
J: TRBJ2-7
V: TRBV27
D: TRBD2

DNA: TGTGCCAGCAGCCATCGGGTAGGCGAGCAGTACTTC
CDR3: CASSHRVGEQYF
size: NA
J: TRBJ2-7
V: TRBV3-1/TRBV3-2
D: NA

DNA: TGTGCCAGCAGCTTTCTGGCAGGGGAAGGGTTGCGGAATGAGCAGTTCTTC
CDR3: CASSFLAGEGLRNEQFF
size: NA
J: TRBJ2-1
V: TRBV5-5
D: NA

DNA: TGTGCCAGCAGCGTAGGCGCTAGCGGGAGGGGGCGGGAGACCCAGTACTTC
CDR3: CASSVGASGRGRETQYF
size: NA
J: TRBJ2-5
V: TRBV9
D: TRBD2

DNA: TGTGCCAGCAGCCCAGGGGGGAACACTGAAGCTTTCTTT
CDR3: CASSPGGNTEAFF
size: NA
J: TRBJ1-1
V: TRBV11-1
D: TRBD1

DNA: TGTGCCAGCAGCTTAGAACGGAGGAACTATGGCTACACCTTC
CDR3: CASSLERRNYGYTF
size: once
J: TRBJ1-2
V: TRBV7-2
D: NA

DNA: TGTGCCAGCAACAAATCTCGACAGGGGCCTTCACCCCTCCACTTT
CDR3: CASNKSRQGPSPLHF
size: few
J: TRBJ1-6
V: TRBV28
D: TRBD1

DNA: TGTGCCAGCAGCTTTTTCGGGACTAGCGGGGGAAATGAGCAGTTCTTC
CDR3: CASSFFGTSGGNEQFF
size: NA
J: TRBJ2-1
V: TRBV5-6
D: TRBD2

DNA: TGCGCCAGCAGTCCGGACAGGGGGCAATACGAGCAGTACTTC
CDR3: CASSPDRGQYEQYF
size: NA
J: TRBJ2-7
V: TRBV5-1
D: TRBD1

DNA: TGTGCCAGCAGCTTAGAACCTCCGGGTAGCGGGAGGCTCATCTACGAGCAGTACTTC
CDR3: CASSLEPPGSGRLIYEQYF
size: NA
J: TRBJ2-7
V: TRBV5-4
D: TRBD2

DNA: TGCGCCAGCAGCCCCGTCCCGGGACAGGGTTGGAACACTGAAGCTTTCTTT
CDR3: CASSPVPGQGWNTEAFF
size: NA
J: TRBJ1-1
V: TRBV5-1
D: TRBD1

DNA: TGTGCCAGCAGCTTGGACAGGGTAAACCACGAGCAGTACTTC
CDR3: CASSLDRVNHEQYF
size: NA
J: TRBJ2-7
V: TRBV7-8
D: TRBD1

DNA: TGTGCCAGCAGCTTGTCGACAGGGTTTCCCTACGAGCAGTACTTC
CDR3: CASSLSTGFPYEQYF
size: once
J: TRBJ2-7
V: TRBV5-6
D: TRBD1

DNA: TGCGCCCTACAGGGCCACTCTGGAAACACCATATATTTT
CDR3: CALQGHSGNTIYF
size: few
J: TRBJ1-3
V: TRBV5-1
D: NA

DNA: TGTGCCAGCAGCTCGCCTAGTTTCAATGAGCAGTTCTTC
CDR3: CASSSPSFNEQFF
size: NA
J: TRBJ2-1
V: TRBV7-3
D: NA

DNA: TGTGCCACCGCTAGCGACAGCACAGATACGCAGTATTTT
CDR3: CATASDSTDTQYF
size: NA
J: TRBJ2-3
V: TRBV10-3
D: NA

DNA: TGTGCCAGCCGCAGTCCGAACACCGGGGAGCTGTTTTTT
CDR3: CASRSPNTGELFF
size: NA
J: TRBJ2-2
V: TRBV7-9
D: NA

DNA: TGTGCCAGCAGCTTAGCCGGGAGAGTGACCGGGGAGCTGTTTTTT
CDR3: CASSLAGRVTGELFF
size: NA
J: TRBJ2-2
V: TRBV7-2
D: NA